This T cell receptor (beta chain) is from a study of T-cell memory formation after mild COVID-19. Barcoded TCR alpha and TCR beta cDNA libraries with UMIs came from 5'RACE using constant-segment primers. From the 5' RACE reads, TCRdb called clonotypes with MiXCR, one entry per CDR3 protein. Seen here are 550,000 to 650,000 distinct CDR3 sequences, 15% to 20% observed once, and the top ten hold about 8.6%. Overall study findings and caveats: The appearance of some responding clones in pre-infection memory suggested that cross-reactive memory joined. Contracting CD4+ clones were located mainly in CM and EM, and CD8+ clones in EMRA.

A note on this clonotype: Its antigen is not known.

The length of the CDR3 is 12 residues. In germline, CDR1 is SGHVS, CDR2 FQNEAQ. V was cut by 6 bases and J by 5 bases, with 10 bases left in between. Sequenced input: PBMCs or a T cell subset sorted from them (not recorded which). The chain employs TRBV7-8 and TRBJ1-2; TRBD1 might be the D (5 bases). The origin of this receptor is an adult woman who had mild COVID-19 (a few samples of this study predate the infection). Cell type and time point are not known. The CDR3 protein is CASSKGVYGYTF. CDR3 DNA: TGTGCCAGCAGTAAAGGGGTTTATGGCTACACCTTC.